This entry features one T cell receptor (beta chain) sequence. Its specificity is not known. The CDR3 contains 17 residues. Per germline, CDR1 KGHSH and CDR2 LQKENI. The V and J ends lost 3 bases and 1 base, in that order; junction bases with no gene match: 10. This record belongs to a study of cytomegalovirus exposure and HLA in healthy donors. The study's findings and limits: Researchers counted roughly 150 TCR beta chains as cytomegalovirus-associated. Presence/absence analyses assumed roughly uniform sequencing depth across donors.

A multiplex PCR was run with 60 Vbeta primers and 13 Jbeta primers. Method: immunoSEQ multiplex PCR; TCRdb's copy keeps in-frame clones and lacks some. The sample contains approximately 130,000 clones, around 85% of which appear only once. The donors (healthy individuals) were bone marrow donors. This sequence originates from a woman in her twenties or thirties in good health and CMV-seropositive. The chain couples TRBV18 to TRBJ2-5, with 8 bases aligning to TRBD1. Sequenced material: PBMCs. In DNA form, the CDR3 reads TGTGCCAGCTCACCCCCTCGAGGGCAGGGGGCCCAAGAGACCCAGTACTTC. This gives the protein CASSPPRGQGAQETQYF.